What follows are 24 T cell receptor beta chains derived from one specimen sequenced in a study of blood T cell repertoires in COVID-19. Measured with immunoSEQ multiplex PCR; TCRdb has only the in-frame clones, and not every one. Found here are 50,000 to 55,000 clones, under 90% of them singletons; the top ten hold around 10%. Specimen: peripheral blood. These receptors all stem from a man older than 75 with COVID-19, enrolled during active disease.

V usage is TRBV19 and J usage is TRBJ2-1, with TRBD1 matching 9 bases. CDR3 size: 15 residues. J gave up 8 bases and V 5 bases, and 10 bases lay outside the gene matches. Germline CDR1 LNHDA, CDR2 SQIVND (reference sequence). CDR3 nucleotides: TGTGCCAGTAGTTCTTGGGACAGGGCCAGGGATGAGCAGTTCTTC. The encoded protein is CASSSWDRARDEQFF.

The chain recombines TRBV3-1 (or the pseudogene TRBV3-2) with TRBJ1-4; D perhaps matches TRBD1 (5 bases). The CDR3 consists of 18 residues. Germline assignment: CDR1 LGHDT and CDR2 YNNKEL (reference sequence). V was clipped by 0 bases and J by 0 bases, with 14 bases between them. For the CDR3, the DNA is TGTGCCAGCAGCCAAGATCTGGCGGGGCCAACAACTAATGAAAAACTGTTTTTT. Translating gives CASSQDLAGPTTNEKLFF.

The V call is TRBV13, the J call TRBJ2-5; TRBD2 matches 9 bases. The CDR3 has 16 residues. Per the germline V gene, CDR1 is PRHDT and CDR2 is FYEKMQ (reference sequence). V dropped 1 base and J dropped 2; count of bases not matched to a gene: 5. The CDR3 region has the DNA TGTGCCAGCAGCTTAGCGAGCGGGAGGTCTCAAGAGACCCAGTACTTC. Its protein is CASSLASGRSQETQYF.

This chain connects TRBV29-1 to TRBJ1-1, with 10 bases that match TRBD1. With V trimmed by 7 bases and J by 4 bases, 9 bases remained unmatched. The length of the CDR3 is 14 residues. CDR1 is SQVTM, CDR2 ANQGSEA, per germline. The CDR3 loop is CSATTGGTGTEAFF. The DNA for the CDR3 is TGCAGCGCTACGACAGGGGGCACCGGCACTGAAGCTTTCTTT.

This clone was detected a few times. The chain combines TRBV21-1 with TRBJ1-5. TRBV21-1 is described as a pseudogene. This CDR3 is 15 amino acids long. CDR3 coding DNA: TGTGCCAGCAGCAAAGGATATAGAGCGGATCAGCCCCAGCATTTT. Encoded protein: CASSKGYRADQPQHF.

V usage is TRBV6-1 and J usage is TRBJ1-6; a possible D gene is TRBD1 (6 bases). The germline gives CDR1 MNHNS, CDR2 SASEGT. The CDR3 loop spans 14 amino acids. V dropped 3 bases and J dropped 9 bases, with 12 bases sitting between them. CDR3 bases: TGTGCCAGCAGTGAGGCAGGGGCTCTTTCACCCCTCCACTTT. The encoded protein is CASSEAGALSPLHF.

The genes are TRBV5-1 and TRBJ1-4; D is possibly TRBD1 (6 bases). The CDR3 has 13 amino acids. Between the trimmed V and J ends, which lost 9 bases and 8 bases, there was a span of 17 bases. Germline V CDR1 and CDR2: SGHRS, YFSETQ. The CDR3 bases are TGCGCCACGAGGGACAACCTAGGGGAAAAACTGTTTTTT. Encoded protein: CATRDNLGEKLFF. The full variable domain, rest sourced from reference TRBV5-1 and TRBJ1-4, is KAGVTQTPRYLIKTRGQQVTLSCSPISGHRSVSWYQQTPGQGLQFLFEYFSETQRNKGNFPGRFSGRQFSNSRSEMNVSTLELGDSALYLCATRDNLGEKLFFGSGTQLSVL.

The CDR3 sequence is CASSLSRGGEAFF. CDR3 DNA sequence: TGTGCCAGCAGCTTAAGTCGAGGCGGTGAAGCTTTCTTT. The rearrangement links TRBV7-3 to TRBJ1-1; the D is unclear. V was pared by 1 base and J by 7 bases, with 10 bases between. This CDR3 spans 13 amino acids. Germline CDR1 SGHTA, CDR2 FQGTGA.

The chain is built from TRBV6-5 and TRBJ1-6; D unresolved. The ends were cut back, 7 bases at V and 0 bases at J, with 7 bases in the middle. The CDR3 sequence is 14 residues long. CDR1 MNHEY and CDR2 SVGAGI come from the germline V gene. The CDR3 region has the DNA TGTGCCAGCAAACGGAGCTCCTATAATTCACCCCTCCACTTT. This gives the protein CASKRSSYNSPLHF.

The gene calls are TRBV5-6 and TRBJ1-5; no firm D call. Germline values: CDR1 SGHDT, CDR2 YYEEEE. This CDR3 is 15 amino acids long. Trimming left V 4 bases short and J 4 bases short, with 15 bases between. CDR3 amino acids: CASSLRVGANQPQHF. The DNA of the CDR3 is TGTGCCAGCAGCCTGAGGGTGGGCGCAAATCAGCCCCAGCATTTT.

This chain connects TRBV6-6 to TRBJ2-7, with 7 positions matching TRBD1. The V gene end was trimmed by 6 bases and the J gene end by 0 bases; junction bases not matched to a gene: 8. The CDR3 has 15 amino acids. Germline V gives CDR1 MNHNY, CDR2 SVGAGI (reference sequence). The CDR3 loop reads CASRDGQAFSYEQYF. CDR3 DNA sequence: TGTGCCAGCAGGGACGGACAGGCTTTCTCCTACGAGCAGTACTTC.

The V call is TRBV7-2, the J call TRBJ2-2; D is possibly TRBD1 (6 bases). Trimming took off 7 bases at V and 3 bases at J, with 9 bases between the two ends. The germline V gene encodes CDR1 SGHTA and CDR2 FQGNSA. The CDR3 sequence is 13 residues long. The chain's CDR3 is CASNQGYTGELFF. The CDR3 bases are TGTGCCAGCAACCAGGGGTACACCGGGGAGCTGTTTTTT.

The chain combines TRBV19 with TRBJ1-1; D is perhaps TRBD1 (6 bases). The CDR3 runs 13 residues. The germline V gene encodes CDR1 LNHDA and CDR2 SQIVND (reference sequence). The V end lost 4 bases, the J end lost 1 base, and 7 bases lay between the germline ends. CDR3 nucleotides: TGTGCCAGTAGTACAGGGGCGAACACTGAAGCTTTCTTT. This translates into CASSTGANTEAFF.

This clone was detected once. This chain connects TRBV29-1 to TRBJ2-1; D remains unclear. Germline loops: CDR1 SQVTM, CDR2 ANQGSEA. This CDR3 has 11 residues. Trimming removed 7 bases at V and 7 bases at J, with 11 bases between. CDR3: CSAGRGNEQFF. The CDR3 DNA sequence: TGCAGCGCTGGCAGAGGTAATGAGCAGTTCTTC.

V usage is TRBV5-5 and J usage is TRBJ2-5; the D gene is possibly TRBD2 (6 bases). Germline V CDR1 and CDR2: SGHKS, YYEKEE (reference sequence). V lost 2 bases to trimming and J lost 1 base, with 12 bases between them. The CDR3 contains 15 residues. The CDR3 reads CASSFPGTRQETQYF. The CDR3 nucleotides are TGTGCCAGCAGCTTCCCCGGGACTCGCCAAGAGACCCAGTACTTC.

The rearrangement joins TRBV5-6 to TRBJ2-5, with 12 bases lining up with TRBD2. Germline CDR1 and CDR2: SGHDT and YYEEEE. The V segment lost 1 base and the J segment 5 bases; nucleotides outside the gene matches: 0. The length of the CDR3 is 14 residues. Written as DNA, the CDR3 is TGTGCCAGCAGCTTGACTAGCGGGGGGGAGACCCAGTACTTC. This gives the protein CASSLTSGGETQYF.

The CDR3: CASSFNQGQGAAGYTF. As DNA, the CDR3 is TGCGCCAGCAGCTTTAACCAGGGACAGGGGGCGGCTGGCTACACCTTC. The chain is built from TRBV5-1 and TRBJ1-2; 12 nucleotides line up with TRBD1. The CDR3 totals 16 residues. The J segment lost 7 bases and the V segment lost 2 bases, leaving 9 bases of the junction unmatched. CDR1 and CDR2 (germline): SGHRS, YFSETQ.

The chain couples TRBV19 to TRBJ2-3; no clear D. The CDR3 runs 15 residues. Trimming left V 5 bases short and J 4 bases short, with 16 bases between. The germline gives CDR1 LNHDA, CDR2 SQIVND (reference sequence). The CDR3 DNA sequence: TGTGCCAGTAGTCCGAGCTGGAGAGGCGCAGATACGCAGTATTTT. Its protein is CASSPSWRGADTQYF.

The chain uses TRBV30 and TRBJ2-5; D possibly corresponds to TRBD2 (5 bases). CDR1 is GTSNPN and CDR2 is SVGIG in the germline V gene (reference sequence). The CDR3 has 12 amino acids. V lost 2 bases to trimming and J lost 5 bases, with 9 bases between them. This chain's CDR3 is CAWSTLAETQYF. DNA of the CDR3: TGTGCCTGGAGTACTTTAGCGGAGACCCAGTACTTC.

This chain joins TRBV5-1 and TRBJ2-7; 8 positions match TRBD1. The CDR3 has 15 amino acids. Germline loops: CDR1 SGHRS, CDR2 YFSETQ. The junction had 7 bases not matched to a gene; V was cut back by 4 bases and J by 1 base. In DNA, the CDR3 is TGCGCCAGCAGCAAAACAGGGGGAAGTTCCTACGAGCAGTACTTC. Translation: CASSKTGGSSYEQYF.

The genes are TRBV19 and TRBJ2-5; TRBD2 aligns across 11 bases. CDR1 is LNHDA, CDR2 SQIVND, per germline (reference sequence). CDR3 length: 23 amino acids. V dropped 3 bases and J dropped 1; count of bases not matched to a gene: 25. CDR3 sequence (DNA): TGTGCCAGTAGTATTAGGCGCCGCGGGGGGGTTAGGGCCGGGACTAGCGGCCAAGAGACCCAGTACTTC. As protein: CASSIRRRGGVRAGTSGQETQYF.

This chain uses TRBV7-3 with TRBJ2-1, with D perhaps TRBD1 (6 bases). Trimming removed 2 bases at V and 8 bases at J, with 16 bases between. From germline, CDR1 is SGHTA and CDR2 FQGTGA. This CDR3 has 15 residues. Written as DNA, the CDR3 is TGTGCCAGCAGCTTACTGGGGGCCTCTATGGATGAGCAGTTCTTC. Translated: CASSLLGASMDEQFF.

The chain recombines TRBV6-2 or TRBV6-3 with TRBJ1-1; no firm D call. V lost 6 bases, J lost 0 bases, and 11 bases lay in between. Germline V gives CDR1 MNHEY, CDR2 SVGEGT. CDR3 length equals 14 residues. DNA of the CDR3: TGTGCCAGCAGCGCCTATGGTGTGAACACTGAAGCTTTCTTT. Protein: CASSAYGVNTEAFF.

J is TRBJ1-3 and V is TRBV19, with D hard to call. The CDR3 sequence is 13 residues long. From germline, CDR1 is LNHDA and CDR2 SQIVND (reference sequence). V was cut by 8 bases and J by 7 bases, with 15 bases left in between. The chain's CDR3 is CASAIRIGNTIYF. In nucleotides, the CDR3 is TGTGCCAGTGCCATCCGAATCGGGAACACCATATATTTT. The whole variable domain, filled in from reference TRBV19 and TRBJ1-3, reads DGGITQSPKYLFRKEGQNVTLSCEQNLNHDAMYWYRQDPGQGLRLIYYSQIVNDFQKGDIAEGYSVSREKKESFPLTVTSAQKNPTAFYLCASAIRIGNTIYFGEGSWLTVV.